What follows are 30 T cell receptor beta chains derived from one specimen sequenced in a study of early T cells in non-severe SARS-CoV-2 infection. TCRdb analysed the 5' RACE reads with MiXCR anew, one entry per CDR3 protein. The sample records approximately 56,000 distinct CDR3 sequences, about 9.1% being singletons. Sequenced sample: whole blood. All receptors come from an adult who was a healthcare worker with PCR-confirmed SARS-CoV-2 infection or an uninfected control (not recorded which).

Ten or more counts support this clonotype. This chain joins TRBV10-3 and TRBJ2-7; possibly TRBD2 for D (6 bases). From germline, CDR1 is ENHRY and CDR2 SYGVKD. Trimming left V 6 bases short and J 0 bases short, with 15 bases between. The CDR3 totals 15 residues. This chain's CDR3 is CAIREGLRGSYEQYF. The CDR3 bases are TGTGCCATCAGGGAGGGACTTCGGGGCTCCTACGAGCAGTACTTC.

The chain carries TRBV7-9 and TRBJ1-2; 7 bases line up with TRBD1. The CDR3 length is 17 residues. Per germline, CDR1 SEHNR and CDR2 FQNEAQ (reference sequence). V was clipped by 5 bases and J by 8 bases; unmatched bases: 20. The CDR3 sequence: CASSNNAGTVKLRGYTF. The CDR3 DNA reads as TGTGCCAGCAGCAACAACGCCGGGACAGTTAAATTGCGGGGCTACACCTTC.

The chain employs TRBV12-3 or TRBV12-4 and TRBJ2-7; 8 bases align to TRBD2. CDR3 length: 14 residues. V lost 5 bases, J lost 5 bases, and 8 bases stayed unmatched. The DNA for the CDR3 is TGTGCCAGCAGTCTCAGCGGGAGAAAGGACGAGCAGTACTTC. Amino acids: CASSLSGRKDEQYF.

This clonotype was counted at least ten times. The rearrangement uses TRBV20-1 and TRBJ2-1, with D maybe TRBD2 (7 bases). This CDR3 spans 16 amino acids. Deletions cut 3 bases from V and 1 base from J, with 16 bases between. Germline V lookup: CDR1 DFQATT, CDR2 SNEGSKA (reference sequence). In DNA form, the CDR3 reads TGCAGTGCTAGGGAAGGGGGGGTGTCGTCCTACAATGAGCAGTTCTTC. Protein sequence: CSAREGGVSSYNEQFF.

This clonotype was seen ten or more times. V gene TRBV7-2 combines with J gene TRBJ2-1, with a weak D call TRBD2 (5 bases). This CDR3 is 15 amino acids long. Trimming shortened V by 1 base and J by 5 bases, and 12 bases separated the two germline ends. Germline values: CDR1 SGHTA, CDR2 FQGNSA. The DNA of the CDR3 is TGTGCCAGCAGCTTAGTGGCGACTACCAACAATGAGCAGTTCTTC. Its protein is CASSLVATTNNEQFF.

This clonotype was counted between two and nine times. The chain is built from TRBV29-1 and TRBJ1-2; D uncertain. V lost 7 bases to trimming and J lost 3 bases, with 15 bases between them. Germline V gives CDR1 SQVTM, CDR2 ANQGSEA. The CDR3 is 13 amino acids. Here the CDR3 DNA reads TGCAGCGCGGCCGAAGGGATGGACTATGGCTACACCTTC. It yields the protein CSAAEGMDYGYTF.

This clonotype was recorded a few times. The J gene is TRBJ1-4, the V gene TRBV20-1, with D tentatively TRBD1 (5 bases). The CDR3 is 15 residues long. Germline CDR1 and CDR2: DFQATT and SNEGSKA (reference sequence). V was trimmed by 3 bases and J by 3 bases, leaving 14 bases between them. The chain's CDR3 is CSASRRGGANEKLFF. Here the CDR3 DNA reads TGCAGTGCTAGCCGCCGGGGCGGAGCTAATGAAAAACTGTTTTTT.

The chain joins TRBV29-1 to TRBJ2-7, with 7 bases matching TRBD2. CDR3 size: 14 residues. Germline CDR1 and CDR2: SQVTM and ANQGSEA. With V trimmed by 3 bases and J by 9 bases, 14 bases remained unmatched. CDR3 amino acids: CSVDKGGSGNTQYF. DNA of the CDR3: TGCAGCGTTGATAAAGGCGGGAGCGGGAACACGCAGTACTTC.

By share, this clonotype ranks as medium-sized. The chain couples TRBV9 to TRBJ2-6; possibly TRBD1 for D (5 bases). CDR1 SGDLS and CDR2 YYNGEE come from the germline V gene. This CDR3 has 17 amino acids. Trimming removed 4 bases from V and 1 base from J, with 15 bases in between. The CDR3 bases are TGTGCCAGCAGCATCGACAGTCCCTCATCTGGGGCCAACGTCCTGACTTTC. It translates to CASSIDSPSSGANVLTF. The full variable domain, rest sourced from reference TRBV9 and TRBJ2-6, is DSGVTQTPKHLITATGQRVTLRCSPRSGDLSVYWYQQSLDQGLQFLIQYYNGEERAKGNILERFSAQQFPDLHSELNLSSLELGDSALYFCASSIDSPSSGANVLTFGAGSRLTVL.

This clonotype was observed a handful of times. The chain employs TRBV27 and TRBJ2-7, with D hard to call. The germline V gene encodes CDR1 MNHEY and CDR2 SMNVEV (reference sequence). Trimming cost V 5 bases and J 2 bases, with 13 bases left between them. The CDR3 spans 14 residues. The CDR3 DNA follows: TGTGCCAGCAGTACTCAGGTACCCGCCTACGAGCAGTACTTC. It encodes CASSTQVPAYEQYF.

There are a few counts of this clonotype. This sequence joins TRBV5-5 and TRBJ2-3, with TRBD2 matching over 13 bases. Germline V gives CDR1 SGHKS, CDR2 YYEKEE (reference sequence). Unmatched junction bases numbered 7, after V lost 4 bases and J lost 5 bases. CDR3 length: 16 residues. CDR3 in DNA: TGTGCCAGCAGCCCAACTAGCGGGGGGGCGGAAGATACGCAGTATTTT. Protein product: CASSPTSGGAEDTQYF.

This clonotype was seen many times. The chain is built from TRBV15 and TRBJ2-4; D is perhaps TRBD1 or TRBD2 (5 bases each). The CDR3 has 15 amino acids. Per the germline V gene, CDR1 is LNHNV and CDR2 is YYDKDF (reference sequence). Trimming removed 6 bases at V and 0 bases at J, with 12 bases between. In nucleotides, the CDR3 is TGTGCCACCAGAGGGGACGGTGGAGCCAAAAACATTCAGTACTTC. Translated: CATRGDGGAKNIQYF.

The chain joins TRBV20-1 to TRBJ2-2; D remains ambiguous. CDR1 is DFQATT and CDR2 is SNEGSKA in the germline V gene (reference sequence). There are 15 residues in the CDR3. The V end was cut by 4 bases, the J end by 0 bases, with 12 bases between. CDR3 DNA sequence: TGCAGTGCTATCCTTAGACCATCGAACACCGGGGAGCTGTTTTTT. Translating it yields CSAILRPSNTGELFF.

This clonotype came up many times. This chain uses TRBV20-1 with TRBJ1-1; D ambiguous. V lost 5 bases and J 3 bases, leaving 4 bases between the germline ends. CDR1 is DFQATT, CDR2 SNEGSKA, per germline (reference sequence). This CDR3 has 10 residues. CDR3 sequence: CSARDTEAFF. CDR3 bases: TGCAGTGCTCGGGACACTGAAGCTTTCTTT.

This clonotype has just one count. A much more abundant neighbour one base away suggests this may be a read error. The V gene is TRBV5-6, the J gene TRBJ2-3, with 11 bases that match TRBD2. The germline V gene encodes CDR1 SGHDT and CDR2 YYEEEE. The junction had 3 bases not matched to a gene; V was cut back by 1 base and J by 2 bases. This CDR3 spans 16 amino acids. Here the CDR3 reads CASSLTSGSSTDTQYF. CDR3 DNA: TGTGCCAGCAGCTTGACTAGCGGGAGCTCCACAGATACGCAGTATTTT.

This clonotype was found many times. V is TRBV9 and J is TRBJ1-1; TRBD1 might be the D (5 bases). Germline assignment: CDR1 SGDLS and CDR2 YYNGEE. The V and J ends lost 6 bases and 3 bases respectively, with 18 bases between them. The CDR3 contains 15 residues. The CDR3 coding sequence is TGTGCCAGCACCCCATCGGGGGGTCCAGACACTGAAGCTTTCTTT. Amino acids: CASTPSGGPDTEAFF.

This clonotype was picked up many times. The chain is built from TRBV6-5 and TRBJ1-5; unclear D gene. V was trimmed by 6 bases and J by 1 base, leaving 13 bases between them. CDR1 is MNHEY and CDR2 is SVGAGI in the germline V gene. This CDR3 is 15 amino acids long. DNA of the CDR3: TGTGCCAGCAGCCCCAAGTCACAGAGCAATCAGCCCCAGCATTTT. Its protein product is CASSPKSQSNQPQHF.

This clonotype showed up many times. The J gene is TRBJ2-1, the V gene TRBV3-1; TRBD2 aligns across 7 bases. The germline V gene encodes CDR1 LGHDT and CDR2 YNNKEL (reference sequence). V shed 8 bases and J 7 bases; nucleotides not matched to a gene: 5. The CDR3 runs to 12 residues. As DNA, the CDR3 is TGTGCCAGCGGGGGGGTAAGAAATGAGCAGTTCTTC. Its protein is CASGGVRNEQFF.

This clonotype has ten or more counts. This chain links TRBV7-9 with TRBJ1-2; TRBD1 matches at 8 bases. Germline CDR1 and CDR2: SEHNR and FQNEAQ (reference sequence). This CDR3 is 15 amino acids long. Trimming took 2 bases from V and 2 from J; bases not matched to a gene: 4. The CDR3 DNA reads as TGTGCCAGCAGCTTACCCGGACAGGGCAACTATGGCTACACCTTC. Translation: CASSLPGQGNYGYTF.

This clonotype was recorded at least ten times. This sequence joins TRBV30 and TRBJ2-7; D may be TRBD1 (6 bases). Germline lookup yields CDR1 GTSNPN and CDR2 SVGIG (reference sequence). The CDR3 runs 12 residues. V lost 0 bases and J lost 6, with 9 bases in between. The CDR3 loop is CAWSVQGSEQYF. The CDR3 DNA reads TGTGCCTGGAGTGTACAGGGTTCCGAGCAGTACTTC.

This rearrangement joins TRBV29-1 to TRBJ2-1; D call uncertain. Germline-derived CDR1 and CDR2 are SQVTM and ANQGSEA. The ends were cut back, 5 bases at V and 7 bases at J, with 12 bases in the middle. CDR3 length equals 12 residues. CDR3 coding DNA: TGCAGCGTTTTCCCAGACCGAAATGAGCAGTTCTTC. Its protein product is CSVFPDRNEQFF.

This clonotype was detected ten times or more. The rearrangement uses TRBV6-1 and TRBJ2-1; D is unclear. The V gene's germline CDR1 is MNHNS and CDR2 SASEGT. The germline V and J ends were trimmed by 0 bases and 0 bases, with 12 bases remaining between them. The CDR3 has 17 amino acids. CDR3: CASSEAGRFSSYNEQFF. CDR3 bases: TGTGCCAGCAGTGAAGCTGGTAGGTTTAGCTCCTACAATGAGCAGTTCTTC.

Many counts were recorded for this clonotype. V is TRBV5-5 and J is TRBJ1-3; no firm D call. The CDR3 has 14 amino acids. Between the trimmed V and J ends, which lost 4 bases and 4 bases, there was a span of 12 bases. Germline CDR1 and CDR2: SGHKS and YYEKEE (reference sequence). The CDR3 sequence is CASSKLESGNTIYF. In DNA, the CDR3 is TGTGCCAGCAGCAAACTCGAGTCAGGAAACACCATATATTTT.

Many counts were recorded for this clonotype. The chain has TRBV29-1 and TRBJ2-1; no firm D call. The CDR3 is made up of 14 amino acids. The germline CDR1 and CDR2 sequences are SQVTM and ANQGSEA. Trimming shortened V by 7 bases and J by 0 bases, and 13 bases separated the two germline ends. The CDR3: CSATHPSSYNEQFF. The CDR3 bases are TGCAGCGCTACCCACCCCAGCTCCTACAATGAGCAGTTCTTC.

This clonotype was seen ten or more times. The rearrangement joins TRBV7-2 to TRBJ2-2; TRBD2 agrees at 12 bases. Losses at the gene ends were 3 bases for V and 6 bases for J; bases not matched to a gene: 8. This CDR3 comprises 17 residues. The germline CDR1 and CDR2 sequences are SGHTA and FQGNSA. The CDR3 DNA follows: TGTGCCAGCAGCTTCCGGACTAGCGGGGCCGCCGCCGGGGAGCTGTTTTTT. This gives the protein CASSFRTSGAAAGELFF.

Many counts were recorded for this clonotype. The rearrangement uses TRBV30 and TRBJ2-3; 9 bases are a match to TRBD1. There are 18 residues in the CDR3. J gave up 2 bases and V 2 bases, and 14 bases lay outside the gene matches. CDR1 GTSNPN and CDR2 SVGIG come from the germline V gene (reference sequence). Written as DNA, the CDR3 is TGTGCCTGGAGTACCACCCGGGACAGGGAGGGGTACACAGATACGCAGTATTTT. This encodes CAWSTTRDREGYTDTQYF.

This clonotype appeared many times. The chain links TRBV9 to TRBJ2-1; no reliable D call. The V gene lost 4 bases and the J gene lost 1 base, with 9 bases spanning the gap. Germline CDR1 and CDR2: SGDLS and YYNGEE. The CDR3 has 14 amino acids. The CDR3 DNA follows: TGTGCCAGCAGCCCTGGAGAATCCTACAATGAGCAGTTCTTC. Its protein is CASSPGESYNEQFF.

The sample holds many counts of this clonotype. The CDR3 nucleotides are TGTGCCAGCTCACCTGGGACAGACTCCTACGAGCAGTACTTC. Its protein is CASSPGTDSYEQYF. The rearrangement joins TRBV18 to TRBJ2-7, with 7 nucleotides matching TRBD1. The junction had 2 bases not matched to a gene; V was cut back by 3 bases and J by 0 bases. Germline CDR1 KGHSH, CDR2 LQKENI. The CDR3 totals 14 residues.

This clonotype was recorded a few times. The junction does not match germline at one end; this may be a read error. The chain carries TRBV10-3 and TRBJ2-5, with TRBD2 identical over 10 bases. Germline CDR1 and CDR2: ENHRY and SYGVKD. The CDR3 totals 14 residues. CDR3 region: CAVRSSGSEETQYF. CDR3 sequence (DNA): TGTGCCGTCAGGTCTAGCGGGAGTGAAGAGACCCAGTACTTC.

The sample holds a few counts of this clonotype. The CDR3 loop is CASSEQWERLYF. The DNA of the CDR3 is TGTGCCAGCAGTGAACAATGGGAGCGCTTGTATTTT. The rearrangement links TRBV6-2 or TRBV6-3 to TRBJ2-3, with D possibly being TRBD2 (5 bases). Per germline, CDR1 MNHEY and CDR2 SVGEGT. The CDR3 is 12 amino acids. Trimming removed 5 bases from V and 14 bases from J, with 17 bases in between.